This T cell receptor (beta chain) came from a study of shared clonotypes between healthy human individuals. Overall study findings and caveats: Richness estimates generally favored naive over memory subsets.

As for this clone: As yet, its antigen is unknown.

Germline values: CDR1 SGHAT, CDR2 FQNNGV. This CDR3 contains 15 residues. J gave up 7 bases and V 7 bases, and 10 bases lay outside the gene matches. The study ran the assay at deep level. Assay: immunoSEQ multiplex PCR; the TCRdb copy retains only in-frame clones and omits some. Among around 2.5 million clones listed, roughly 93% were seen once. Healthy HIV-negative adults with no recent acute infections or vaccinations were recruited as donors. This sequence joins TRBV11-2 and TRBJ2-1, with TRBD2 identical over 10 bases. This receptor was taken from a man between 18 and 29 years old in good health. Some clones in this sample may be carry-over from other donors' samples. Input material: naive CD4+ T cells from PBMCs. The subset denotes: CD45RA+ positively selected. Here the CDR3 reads CASTIGTSGMNEQFF. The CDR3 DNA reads TGTGCCAGCACAATAGGAACTAGCGGGATGAATGAGCAGTTCTTC.